Shown below are 19 T cell receptor beta chains from a single sample sequenced in a study of T cell responses to AZD1222 COVID-19 vaccine. The assay was immunoSEQ multiplex PCR, and TCRdb's table has in-frame clones only and misses some. The sample contains 150,000 to 170,000 clones, about 85% of which appear only once. The sample here was peripheral blood, taken on day 0 of AZD1222 vaccination. These receptor sequences come from an adult in good health.

This clone is a singleton in its sample. The rearrangement links TRBV6-5 to TRBJ1-1; weak D call: TRBD1 (5 bases). V lost 2 bases and J lost 9, with 16 bases in between. This CDR3 has 14 amino acids. Germline V gene data show CDR1 as MNHEY and CDR2 as SVGAGI. The CDR3 coding sequence is TGTGCCAGCAGTTACGCCGGGGAGACAGCAAAAGCTTTCTTT. Amino acid sequence: CASSYAGETAKAFF.

This clone was detected once. The V call is TRBV28, the J call TRBJ2-7, with no clear D. From germline, CDR1 is MDHEN and CDR2 SYDVKM. The V end lost 0 bases, the J end lost 4 bases, and 4 bases lay between the germline ends. The CDR3 contains 12 residues. The CDR3 sequence is CASSLWAYEQYF. CDR3 nucleotide sequence: TGTGCCAGCAGTTTATGGGCTTACGAGCAGTACTTC.

The V gene is TRBV3-1 (or the pseudogene TRBV3-2), the J gene TRBJ2-1; TRBD1 is a possible D gene (5 bases). Looked up from germline, CDR1 is LGHDT and CDR2 is YNNKEL (reference sequence). The V gene lost 1 base and the J gene lost 6 bases, with 10 bases spanning the gap. The CDR3 has 14 amino acids. CDR3 coding DNA: TGTGCCAGCAGCCAAGCCCCGACAGTCAATGAGCAGTTCTTC. This translates into CASSQAPTVNEQFF.

V gene TRBV7-2 combines with J gene TRBJ1-6; 10 bases fit TRBD1. There are 14 residues in the CDR3. V trimming: 5 bases; J trimming: 9 bases; junction bases outside the gene matches: 4. CDR1 is SGHTA and CDR2 is FQGNSA in the germline V gene. The CDR3 DNA sequence: TGTGCCAGCAGCACGACAGGGGGCGGTTCACCCCTCCACTTT. This codes for CASSTTGGGSPLHF. The full variable domain, rest sourced from reference TRBV7-2 and TRBJ1-6, is GAGVSQSPSNKVTEKGKDVELRCDPISGHTALYWYRQSLGQGLEFLIYFQGNSAPDKSGLPSDRFSAERTGGSVSTLTIQRTQQEDSAVYLCASSTTGGGSPLHFGNGTRLTVT.

The V call is TRBV12-5, the J call TRBJ1-5, with D perhaps matching TRBD1 (5 bases). Germline-derived CDR1 and CDR2 are LGHNT and FRNRAP. V gave up 4 bases and J gave up 7 bases, with 17 bases separating them. The CDR3 loop spans 15 amino acids. The CDR3 reads CASGCCRGVRQPQHF. In nucleotides, the CDR3 is TGTGCTAGTGGTTGCTGCCGGGGGGTGCGACAGCCCCAGCATTTT.

This rearrangement joins TRBV28 to TRBJ2-2; tentative D call: TRBD2 (6 bases). V lost 6 bases, J lost 6 bases, and 8 bases lay in between. The CDR3 is 12 amino acids. From germline, CDR1 is MDHEN and CDR2 SYDVKM. The CDR3 nucleotides are TGTGCCAGCAGGAGGGAGGCCGGGGAGCTGTTTTTT. Residues: CASRREAGELFF.

This chain joins TRBV5-6 and TRBJ1-3, with TRBD1 matching 10 bases. The CDR3 sequence is 16 residues long. Germline values: CDR1 SGHDT, CDR2 YYEEEE. The junction had 4 bases not matched to a gene; V was cut back by 3 bases and J by 1 base. The CDR3 region is CASSWPGQGSGNTIYF. The CDR3 coding sequence is TGTGCCAGCAGCTGGCCGGGACAGGGGTCTGGAAACACCATATATTTT.

V usage is TRBV5-4 and J usage is TRBJ1-3; no firm D call. The CDR3 is 14 residues long. V dropped 2 bases and J dropped 9 bases, with 15 bases sitting between them. Germline assignment: CDR1 SGHNT and CDR2 YYREEE (reference sequence). CDR3 bases: TGTGCCAGCAGCTTTCTCGACGACCGGGGCACCATATATTTT. Its protein is CASSFLDDRGTIYF.

The genes are TRBV2 and TRBJ1-3; D perhaps matches TRBD1 (5 bases). This CDR3 region has 13 residues. Germline loops: CDR1 SNHLY, CDR2 FYNNEI. V was clipped by 5 bases and J by 3 bases, with 8 bases between them. The CDR3 nucleotides read TGTGCCAGCAGTCCGGGGGTTGGAAACACCATATATTTT. Amino acid sequence: CASSPGVGNTIYF.

This clone was detected once. This chain uses TRBV2 with TRBJ2-1; TRBD2 matches at 7 bases. Germline V lookup: CDR1 SNHLY, CDR2 FYNNEI. The V and J ends lost 6 bases and 9 bases, in that order; junction bases with no gene match: 11. CDR3 length: 14 amino acids. CDR3 sequence: CASRGLAAPSEQFF. As DNA, the CDR3 is TGTGCCAGCAGAGGGCTAGCGGCCCCCAGTGAGCAGTTCTTC. The full variable domain, in which reference TRBV2 and TRBJ2-1 provide the parts outside the CDR3, is EPEVTQTPSHQVTQMGQEVILRCVPISNHLYFYWYRQILGQKVEFLVSFYNNEISEKSEIFDDQFSVERPDGSNFTLKIRSTKLEDSAMYFCASRGLAAPSEQFFGPGTRLTVL.

CDR3 sequence reads: CASMAYPSEQYF. Here the CDR3 DNA reads TGTGCCAGCATGGCGTACCCCTCCGAGCAGTACTTC. J is TRBJ2-7 and V is TRBV6-5; D is unresolved. The germline gives CDR1 MNHEY, CDR2 SVGAGI. Deletions cut 7 bases from V and 6 bases from J, with 13 bases between. This CDR3 contains 12 residues.

This clone was counted once. The V gene is TRBV5-1, the J gene TRBJ2-1; no definite D call. The CDR3 runs to 12 residues. Trimming shortened V by 0 bases and J by 9 bases, and 7 bases separated the two germline ends. Germline loops: CDR1 SGHRS, CDR2 YFSETQ. CDR3 nucleotides: TGCGCCAGCAGCTTGGAGGATGGTGAGCAGTTCTTC. It specifies CASSLEDGEQFF.

The rearrangement links TRBV5-6 to TRBJ1-3; D is perhaps TRBD1 (5 bases). The CDR3 has 19 amino acids. CDR1 and CDR2 from the germline V gene are SGHDT and YYEEEE. The V end was cut by 4 bases, the J end by 2 bases, with 25 bases between. The CDR3 coding sequence is TGTGCCAGCAGCAGAGACGAATCCAGGGTTTCCTTAGCTGGAAACACCATATATTTT. Encoded protein: CASSRDESRVSLAGNTIYF. The entire variable domain, with the rest obtained from reference TRBV5-6 and TRBJ1-3, is as follows: DAGVTQSPTHLIKTRGQQVTLRCSPKSGHDTVSWYQQALGQGPQFIFQYYEEEERQRGNFPDRFSGHQFPNYSSELNVNALLLGDSALYLCASSRDESRVSLAGNTIYFGEGSWLTVV.

J is TRBJ1-2 and V is TRBV3-1 (or the pseudogene TRBV3-2); 8 nucleotides line up with TRBD1. The CDR3 has 15 residues. The V segment lost 3 bases and the J segment 8 bases; nucleotides outside the gene matches: 11. Germline values: CDR1 LGHDT, CDR2 YNNKEL (reference sequence). CDR3 in amino acids: CASSQDTGTGRGYTF. CDR3 bases: TGTGCCAGCAGCCAGGACACTGGGACAGGACGGGGCTACACCTTC.

This clone was found once. The genes are TRBV24-1 and TRBJ1-5, with 8 bases that match TRBD1. V was pared by 9 bases and J by 3 bases, with 3 bases of the junction left unmatched. The CDR3 runs to 13 residues. Looked up from germline, CDR1 is KGHDR and CDR2 is SFDVKD. CDR3 coding DNA: TGTGCCACCTTGACAGGGGACAATCAGCCCCAGCATTTT. Protein sequence: CATLTGDNQPQHF.

The chain recombines TRBV4-3 with TRBJ2-6; D unresolved. V dropped 0 bases and J dropped 3 bases, with 9 bases sitting between them. CDR3 length: 16 amino acids. Germline values: CDR1 LGHNA, CDR2 YSLEER. This CDR3 is CASSQDPAGGANVLTF. The CDR3, as DNA: TGCGCCAGCAGCCAAGATCCGGCTGGTGGGGCCAACGTCCTGACTTTC.

The chain carries TRBV9 and TRBJ1-6; 9 bases fit TRBD1. Germline V gives CDR1 SGDLS, CDR2 YYNGEE. The CDR3 loop spans 14 amino acids. Unmatched junction bases numbered 6, after V lost 4 bases and J lost 10 bases. The CDR3 nucleotides read TGTGCCAGCAGCCCACGACAGGGGGAATCACCCCTCCACTTT. Amino acid sequence: CASSPRQGESPLHF. The whole variable domain, filled in from reference TRBV9 and TRBJ1-6, reads DSGVTQTPKHLITATGQRVTLRCSPRSGDLSVYWYQQSLDQGLQFLIQYYNGEERAKGNILERFSAQQFPDLHSELNLSSLELGDSALYFCASSPRQGESPLHFGNGTRLTVT.

Only a few counts were recorded for this clone. This sequence joins TRBV3-1 (or the pseudogene TRBV3-2) and TRBJ1-1, with D tentatively TRBD1 (6 bases). Deletions cut 1 base from V and 4 bases from J, with 13 bases between. Germline CDR1 LGHDT, CDR2 YNNKEL (reference sequence). The CDR3 loop spans 15 amino acids. The CDR3 region has the DNA TGTGCCAGCAGCCAAGGGGGGGGCGTGAGCACTGAAGCTTTCTTT. Translation: CASSQGGGVSTEAFF.

The chain combines TRBV5-6 with TRBJ1-2; tentatively, D is TRBD1 (5 bases). Trimming took off 3 bases at V and 0 bases at J, with 15 bases between the two ends. The CDR3 is 16 amino acids. Per the germline V gene, CDR1 is SGHDT and CDR2 is YYEEEE. CDR3 in DNA: TGTGCCAGCAGCTGGGGACTCTTGGGCGCTAACTATGGCTACACCTTC. It is translated as CASSWGLLGANYGYTF.